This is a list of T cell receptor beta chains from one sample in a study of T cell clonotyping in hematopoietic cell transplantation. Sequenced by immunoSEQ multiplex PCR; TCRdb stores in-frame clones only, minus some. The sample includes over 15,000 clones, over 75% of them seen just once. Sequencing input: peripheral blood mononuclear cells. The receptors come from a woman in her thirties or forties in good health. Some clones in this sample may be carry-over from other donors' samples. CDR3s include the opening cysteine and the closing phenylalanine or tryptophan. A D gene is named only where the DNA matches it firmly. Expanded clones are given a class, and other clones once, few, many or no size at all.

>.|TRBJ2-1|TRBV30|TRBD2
CAWKPGRLARNNEQFF
TGTGCCTGGAAACCCGGTCGACTAGCGAGAAACAATGAGCAGTTCTTC
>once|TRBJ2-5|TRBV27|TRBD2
CASSFSSGRSETQYF
TGTGCCAGCAGTTTTTCTAGCGGGAGGTCAGAGACCCAGTACTTC
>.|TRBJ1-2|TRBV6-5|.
CASSAPRGYTF
TGTGCCAGCAGTGCCCCTCGCGGCTACACCTTC
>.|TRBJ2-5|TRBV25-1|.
CASSPRVTQETQYF
TGTGCCAGCAGTCCCCGGGTCACGCAAGAGACCCAGTACTTC
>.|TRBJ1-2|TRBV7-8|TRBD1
CASSVLGQGAGGYTF
TGTGCCAGCAGCGTTTTAGGCCAGGGGGCAGGTGGCTACACCTTC
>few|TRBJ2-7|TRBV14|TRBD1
CASSQGRGQGAYEQYF
TGTGCCAGCAGCCAAGGTCGGGGACAGGGGGCTTACGAGCAGTACTTC
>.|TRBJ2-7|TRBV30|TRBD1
CALEGQGQHEQYF
TGTGCCCTGGAGGGACAGGGGCAACACGAGCAGTACTTC
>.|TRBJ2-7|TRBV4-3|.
CASSQGRTGSYEQYF
TGCGCCAGCAGCCAGGGGAGGACAGGCTCCTACGAGCAGTACTTC
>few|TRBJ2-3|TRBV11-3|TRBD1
CASSLGQGGHNTQYF
TGTGCCAGCAGCCTGGGACAGGGGGGGCATAATACGCAGTATTTT
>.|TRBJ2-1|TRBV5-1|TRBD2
CASSWTSAYNEQFF
TGCGCCAGCAGCTGGACTAGCGCTTACAATGAGCAGTTCTTC
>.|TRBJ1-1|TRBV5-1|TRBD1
CASSVTGEMNTEAFF
TGCGCCAGCAGCGTAACAGGGGAGATGAACACTGAAGCTTTCTTT
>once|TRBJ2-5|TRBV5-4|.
CASSLGGTNQETQYF
TGTGCCAGCAGCTTGGGGGGAACCAACCAAGAGACCCAGTACTTC
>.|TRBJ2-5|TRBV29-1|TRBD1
CSAMGQGARETQYF
TGCAGCGCAATGGGACAGGGGGCAAGGGAGACCCAGTACTTC
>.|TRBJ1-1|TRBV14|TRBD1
CASSQGAGGIGTEAFF
TGTGCCAGCAGCCAAGGGGCAGGGGGCATAGGTACTGAAGCTTTCTTT
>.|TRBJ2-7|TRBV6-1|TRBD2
CASRGDYSGYEQYF
TGTGCCAGCAGGGGGGACTATAGCGGCTACGAGCAGTACTTC
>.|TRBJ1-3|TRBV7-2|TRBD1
CASSRQGTGNTIYF
TGTGCCAGCAGCCGACAGGGGACTGGAAACACCATATATTTT
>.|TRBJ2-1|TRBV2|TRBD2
CASSGIGTRQNNEQFF
TGTGCCAGCAGCGGGATAGGGACTAGACAAAACAATGAGCAGTTCTTC
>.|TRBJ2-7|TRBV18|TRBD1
CASSSPGQGSYEQYF
TGTGCCAGCTCATCCCCGGGACAGGGATCCTACGAGCAGTACTTC
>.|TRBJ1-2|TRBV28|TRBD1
CASSLFLQVRGPLNYGYTF
TGTGCCAGCAGTTTATTCCTTCAAGTCAGGGGGCCCCTGAACTATGGCTACACCTTC
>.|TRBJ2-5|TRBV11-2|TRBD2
CASSLEAGKAGVETQYF
TGTGCCAGCAGCTTAGAAGCGGGTAAAGCGGGAGTAGAGACCCAGTACTTC
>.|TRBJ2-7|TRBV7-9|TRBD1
CASSFSMRDRVYEQYF
TGTGCCAGCAGCTTTAGCATGCGGGACAGGGTCTACGAGCAGTACTTC